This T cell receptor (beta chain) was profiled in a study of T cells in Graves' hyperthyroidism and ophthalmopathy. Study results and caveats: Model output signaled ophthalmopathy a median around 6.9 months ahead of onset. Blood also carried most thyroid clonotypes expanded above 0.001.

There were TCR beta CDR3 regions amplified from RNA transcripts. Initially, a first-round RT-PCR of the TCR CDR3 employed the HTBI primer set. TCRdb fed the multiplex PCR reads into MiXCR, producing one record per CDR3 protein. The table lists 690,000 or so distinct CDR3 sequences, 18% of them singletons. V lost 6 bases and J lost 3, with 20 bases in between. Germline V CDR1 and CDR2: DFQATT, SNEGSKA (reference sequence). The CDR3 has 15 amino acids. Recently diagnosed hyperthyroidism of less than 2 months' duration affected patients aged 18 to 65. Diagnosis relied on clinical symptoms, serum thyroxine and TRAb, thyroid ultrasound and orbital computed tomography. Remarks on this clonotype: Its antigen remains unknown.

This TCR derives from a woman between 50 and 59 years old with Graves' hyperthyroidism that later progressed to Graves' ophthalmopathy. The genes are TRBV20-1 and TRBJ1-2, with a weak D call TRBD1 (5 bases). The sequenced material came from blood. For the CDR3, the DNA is TGCAGTGCCGTCCGAGAGCCCGAAGGGGACTATGGCTACACCTTC. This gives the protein CSAVREPEGDYGYTF.